This entry describes one T cell receptor (beta chain). Participants were placed into cohorts based on the clinical history they reported. The record originates from a study of blood T cell repertoires in COVID-19. Background on the study: Two negative PCRs, clearance, or symptom resolution were required of recovered Cohort 3 donors.

Germline trimming cut 0 bases from V and 0 bases from J; bases unmatched to any gene: 6. The CDR3 consists of 17 residues. Germline loops: CDR1 SGHRS, CDR2 YFSETQ. Data came from immunoSEQ multiplex PCR; TCRdb stores just in-frame clones and leaves some out. Of about 170,000 clones listed, less than 80% are singletons. This receptor was taken from a woman aged 70-85 years in a cohort exposed to, infected with or recovered from COVID-19 (not recorded which). The source material was PBMCs or T cells enriched from blood (not recorded which). The V and J genes are TRBV5-1 and TRBJ2-1; TRBD2 agrees at 7 bases. CDR3 amino acids: CASSLAGTTSSYNEQFF. CDR3 in DNA: TGCGCCAGCAGCTTGGCGGGGACTACAAGCTCCTACAATGAGCAGTTCTTC.